A selection of T cell receptor beta chains follows, all from one sample in a study of vaccination and CD4 T cells after COVID-19. Their antigens are not known. A single record per CDR3 protein comes from TCRdb applying MiXCR to the PCR reads. Found here are roughly 20,000 distinct CDR3 sequences, about half of them singletons; the top ten hold just under 2.5%. The sequences come from CD4+ T cells from blood, cultured in vitro, collected after SARS-CoV-2 vaccination. All receptors come from a human donor who had recovered from COVID-19. Both conserved end residues are trimmed from each CDR3. Each record gives: D gene, J gene, V gene, CDR3 protein. A D gene is named only where the DNA matches it firmly.

>TRBD2|TRBJ2-3|TRBV24-1
ATSDPGLSGSILDTQY
>TRBD1|TRBJ2-7|TRBV11-3
ASSLVLGTGAYEQY
>NA|TRBJ1-5|TRBV2
ASSVGLESNQPQH
>NA|TRBJ1-2|TRBV14
ASSQDLPRIGGYT
>TRBD1|TRBJ1-2|TRBV6-1
ASSPRTGGGGYT
>TRBD1|TRBJ1-6|TRBV20-1
SANRQGVFNSPLH
>NA|TRBJ1-2|TRBV7-2
ASSLGSQDYGYT
>NA|TRBJ2-5|TRBV5-1
ASSPSQETQY
>TRBD1|TRBJ2-7|TRBV6-1
ASSPIRDSKYEQY
>TRBD2|TRBJ2-7|TRBV6-1
ASGRGGPYEQY
>NA|TRBJ2-5|TRBV5-4
ASSPGTYQETQY
>TRBD1|TRBJ1-2|TRBV4-2
ASSQETTGEDYGYT
>NA|TRBJ2-3|TRBV7-2
ASSLELRGLDTQY
>TRBD1|TRBJ1-2|TRBV6-5
ASSYLGQAKGYGYT
>TRBD1|TRBJ1-2|TRBV5-4
ASSLDSGQGYGYT
>NA|TRBJ2-5|TRBV2
ASSVITPETQY
>TRBD1|TRBJ1-2|TRBV7-2
ASSFIPGQGSYGYT
>NA|TRBJ1-2|TRBV19
ASSFTGSYKNYGYT
>NA|TRBJ1-5|TRBV24-1
ATQARGDSPQH
>NA|TRBJ1-1|TRBV6-5
ASSYLGAGMNTEAF
>TRBD1|TRBJ2-5|TRBV6-2/TRBV6-3
ASSGRGQETQY
>TRBD2|TRBJ2-7|TRBV28
ASSLFGGLSYEQY